The subject of this entry is one T cell receptor (beta chain). Its matching antigen is unknown. In the authors' methods: For the immunoSEQ data, sequences were junction-only without quality scores, so filtering differed. The table came from immunoSEQ multiplex PCR; TCRdb's copy has only in-frame clones and leaves some out. For V, J and clone size, that table is used; D and trimming come from the DNA. This table holds 2,500,000 or so clones, approximately 90% found once. The source of the sample is a study of shared clonotypes between healthy human individuals. Study-wide background: Used for every donor were three CD4 naive, three CD4 memory, two CD8 naive and one CD8 memory plate.

Findings of the study overall: Large sequencing depth failed to make sorted-subset sequencing complete, rarefaction showed.

Looked up from germline, CDR1 is LNHDA and CDR2 is SQIVND (reference sequence). Deletions cut 3 bases from V and 2 bases from J, with 11 bases between. This CDR3 has 15 amino acids. The sequence came from a man younger than 35 in good health. Some clones in this sample may be carry-over from other donors' samples. The sequenced sample consisted of naive CD4+ T cells from PBMCs. Subset indicated: CD45RA+ positively selected. This chain joins TRBV19 and TRBJ2-1, with D perhaps matching TRBD1 or TRBD2 (6 bases each). CDR3 protein: CASSMMGGAYNEQFF. The CDR3 bases are TGTGCCAGTAGTATGATGGGGGGCGCCTACAATGAGCAGTTCTTC.